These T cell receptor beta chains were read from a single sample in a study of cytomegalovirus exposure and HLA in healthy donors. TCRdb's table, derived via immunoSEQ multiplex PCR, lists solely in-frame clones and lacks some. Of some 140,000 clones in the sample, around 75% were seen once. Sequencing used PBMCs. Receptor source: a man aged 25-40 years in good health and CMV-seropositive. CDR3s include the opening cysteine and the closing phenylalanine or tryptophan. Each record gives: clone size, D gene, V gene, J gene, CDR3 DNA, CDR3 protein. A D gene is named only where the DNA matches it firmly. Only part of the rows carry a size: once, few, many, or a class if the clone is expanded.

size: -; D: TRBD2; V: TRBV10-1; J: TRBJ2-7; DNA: TGCGCCAGCAGGATGGGACTAGCGGGAGGCGAGCAGTACTTC; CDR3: CASRMGLAGGEQYF
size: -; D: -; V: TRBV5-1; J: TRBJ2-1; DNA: TGCGCCAGCAGCTTGCCCTCCACATACAATGAGCAGTTCTTC; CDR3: CASSLPSTYNEQFF
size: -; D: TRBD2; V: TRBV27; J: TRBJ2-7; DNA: TGTGCCAGCAGTTTACGGTATAGCGGGAACCACGAGCAGTACTTC; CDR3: CASSLRYSGNHEQYF
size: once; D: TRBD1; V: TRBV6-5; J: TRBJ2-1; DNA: TGTGCCAGCAGTTACTCGACAGGGAGCTCCTACAATGAGCAGTTCTTC; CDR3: CASSYSTGSSYNEQFF
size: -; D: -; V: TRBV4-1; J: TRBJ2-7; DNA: TGCGCCAGCAGCCAAGAGCCCTACTACGAGCAGTACTTC; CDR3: CASSQEPYYEQYF
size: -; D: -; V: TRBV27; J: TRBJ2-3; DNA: TGTGCCAGCAGTTTAGGGCTCAGCACAGATACGCAGTATTTT; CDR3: CASSLGLSTDTQYF
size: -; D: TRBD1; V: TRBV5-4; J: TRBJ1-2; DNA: TGTGCCAGCAGCTTGACAGGGGGCAACAGTGGCTACACCTTC; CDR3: CASSLTGGNSGYTF
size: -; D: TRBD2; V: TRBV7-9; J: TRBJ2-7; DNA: TGTGCCAGCAGCTCTTGGGGCGGGAGGACCGCCTACGAGCAGTACTTC; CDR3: CASSSWGGRTAYEQYF
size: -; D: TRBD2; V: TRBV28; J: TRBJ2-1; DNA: TGTGCCAGCAGTTCCCCGGGACTAGCGGGGCATAATGAGCAGTTCTTC; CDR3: CASSSPGLAGHNEQFF
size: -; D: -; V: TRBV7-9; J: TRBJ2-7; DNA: TGTGCCAGCAGCTTAGGACAAGGAAAGCAGTACTTC; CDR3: CASSLGQGKQYF
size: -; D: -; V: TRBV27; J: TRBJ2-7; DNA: TGTGCCAGCAGTTTATCAGCAAGCCACTACGAGCAGTACTTC; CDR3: CASSLSASHYEQYF
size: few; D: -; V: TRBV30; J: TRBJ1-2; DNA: TGTGCCGGGACTGGGGCCACTGATGTCTACACCTTC; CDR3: CAGTGATDVYTF
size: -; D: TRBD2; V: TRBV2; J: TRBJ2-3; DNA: TGTGCCAGCACCAAGACTAGCGTCACAGATACGCAGTATTTT; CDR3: CASTKTSVTDTQYF
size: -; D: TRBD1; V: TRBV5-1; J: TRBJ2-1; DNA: TGCGCCAGCAGTCGTACAGGGGGTAATAATGAGCAGTTCTTC; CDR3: CASSRTGGNNEQFF
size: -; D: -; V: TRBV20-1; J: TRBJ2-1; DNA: TGCAGTGCTCCCGGACTGAGTGAGCAGTTCTTC; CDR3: CSAPGLSEQFF
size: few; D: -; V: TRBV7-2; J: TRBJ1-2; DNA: TGTGCCAGCAGCTCTCAAGGGGGGGCCGCATCTTATGGCTACACCTTC; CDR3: CASSSQGGAASYGYTF
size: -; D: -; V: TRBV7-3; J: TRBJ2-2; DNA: TGTGCCAGCAGCCCAGACAGGAACACCGGGGAGCTGTTTTTT; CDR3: CASSPDRNTGELFF